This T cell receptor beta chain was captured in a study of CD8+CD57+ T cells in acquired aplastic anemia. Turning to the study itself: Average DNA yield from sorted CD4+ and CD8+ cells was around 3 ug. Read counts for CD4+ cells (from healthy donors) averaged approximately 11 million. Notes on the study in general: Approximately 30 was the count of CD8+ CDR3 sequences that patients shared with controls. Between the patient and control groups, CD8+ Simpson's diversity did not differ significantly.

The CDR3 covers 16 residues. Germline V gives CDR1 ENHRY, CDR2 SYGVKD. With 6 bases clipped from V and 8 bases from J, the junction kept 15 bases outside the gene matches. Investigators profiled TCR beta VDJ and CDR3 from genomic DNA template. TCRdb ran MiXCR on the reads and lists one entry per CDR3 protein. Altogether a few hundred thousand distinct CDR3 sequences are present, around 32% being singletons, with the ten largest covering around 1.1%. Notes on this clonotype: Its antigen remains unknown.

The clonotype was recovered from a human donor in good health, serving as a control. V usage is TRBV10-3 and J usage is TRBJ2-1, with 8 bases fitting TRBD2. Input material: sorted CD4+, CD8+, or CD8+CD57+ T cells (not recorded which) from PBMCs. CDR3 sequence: CAIRAGGLVVRDEQFF. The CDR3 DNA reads TGTGCCATCAGGGCGGGGGGTCTAGTCGTCCGGGATGAGCAGTTCTTC.